Below, one T cell receptor beta chain is given with its context. Per the study methods: How many nucleated cells were present was estimated from reference gene primer amplification. Generated by immunoSEQ multiplex PCR, the TCRdb table keeps only in-frame clones and is missing some. The V and J calls and clone size are taken from that table; D and trimming were inferred from the DNA. The data contain about 160,000 clones, roughly 85% of them seen just once; the ten biggest clones take up about 3.5%. This CDR3 region has 16 residues. Trimming left V 4 bases short and J 0 bases short, with 13 bases between. Germline V gives CDR1 SGHTA, CDR2 FQGNSA. This specimen comes from a study of blood T cell repertoires in COVID-19. Study overall: Samples of COVID-19 (acute and convalescent) were obtained from the United States, Italy and Spain. T cells, B-cell-depleted T cells, or PBMCs supplied cDNA or gDNA.

The specimen was peripheral blood. V is TRBV7-2 and J is TRBJ2-1; the D gene is possibly TRBD2 (6 bases). The TCR was taken from an older man with acute or convalescent COVID-19. Written as DNA, the CDR3 is TGTGCCAGCAGCTGGAAGCGGGCCGGCTCCTACAATGAGCAGTTCTTC. This sequence encodes CASSWKRAGSYNEQFF.